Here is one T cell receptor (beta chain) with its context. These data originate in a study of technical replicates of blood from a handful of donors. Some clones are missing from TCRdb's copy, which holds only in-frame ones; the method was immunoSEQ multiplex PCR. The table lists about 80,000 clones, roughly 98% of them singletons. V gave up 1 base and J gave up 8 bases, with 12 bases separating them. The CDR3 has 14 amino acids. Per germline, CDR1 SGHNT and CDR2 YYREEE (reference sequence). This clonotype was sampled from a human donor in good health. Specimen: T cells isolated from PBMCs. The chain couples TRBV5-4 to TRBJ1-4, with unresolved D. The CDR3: CASSLRQEVEKLFF. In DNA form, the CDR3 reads TGTGCCAGCAGCTTGCGGCAGGAGGTCGAAAAACTGTTTTTT.